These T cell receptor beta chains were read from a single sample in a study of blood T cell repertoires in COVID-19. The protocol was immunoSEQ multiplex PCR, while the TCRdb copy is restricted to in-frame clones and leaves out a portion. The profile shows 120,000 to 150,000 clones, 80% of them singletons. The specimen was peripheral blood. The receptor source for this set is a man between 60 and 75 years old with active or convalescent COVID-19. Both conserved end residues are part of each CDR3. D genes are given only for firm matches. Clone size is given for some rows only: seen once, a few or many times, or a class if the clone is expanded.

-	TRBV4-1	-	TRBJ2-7	TGCGCCAGCAGCCAAGATAATTTCGGTGGGGGCGTGATCGCCTACGAGCAGTACTTC	CASSQDNFGGGVIAYEQYF
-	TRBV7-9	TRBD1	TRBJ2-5	TGTGCCAGCAGCTTAGCCACAGGGGAAGAGACCCAGTACTTC	CASSLATGEETQYF
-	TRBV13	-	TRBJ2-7	TGTGCCAGCAGCGGCAACCTCGACAGAACCGACGAGCAGTACTTC	CASSGNLDRTDEQYF
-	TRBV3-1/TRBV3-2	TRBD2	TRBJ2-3	TGTGCCAGCAGCCCCACTAGCGGGAGTTCAGATACGCAGTATTTT	CASSPTSGSSDTQYF
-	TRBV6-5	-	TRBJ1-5	TGTGCCAGCACCCAAAGGGGCCCGAGCAATCAGCCCCAGCATTTT	CASTQRGPSNQPQHF
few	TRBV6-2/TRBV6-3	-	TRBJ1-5	TGTGCCAGCAGTTACTCGAGAGGGCCCCAGCCCCAGCATTTT	CASSYSRGPQPQHF
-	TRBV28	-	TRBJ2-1	TGTGCCAGCAGTGCACGGGTTGGGAGGGGGGCCTACAATGAGCAGTTCTTC	CASSARVGRGAYNEQFF
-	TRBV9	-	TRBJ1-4	TGTGCCAGCAGCGCGACTCTCAGCGGTGAAAAACTGTTTTTT	CASSATLSGEKLFF
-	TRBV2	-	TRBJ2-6	TGTGCCGGTACTTCGGGGTGGGCCAACGTCCTGACTTTC	CAGTSGWANVLTF
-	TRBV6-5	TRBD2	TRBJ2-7	TGTGCCAGCAGTAGGACTAGCGGGAGTTTCGACGAGCAGTACTTC	CASSRTSGSFDEQYF
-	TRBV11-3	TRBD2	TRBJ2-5	TGTGCCAGCAGCGCCACCTTTAGCGGGAGTTTTAAAGAGACCCAGTACTTC	CASSATFSGSFKETQYF
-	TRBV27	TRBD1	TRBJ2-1	TGTGCCAGCAGTCGGGCAGGGGGCAATGAGCAGTTCTTC	CASSRAGGNEQFF
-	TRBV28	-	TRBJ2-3	TGTGCCAGCCTGGCGAGGTCAGATACGCAGTATTTT	CASLARSDTQYF
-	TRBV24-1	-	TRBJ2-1	TGTGCCACCAGTGGGTACACAGGGTCGAATGAGCAGTTCTTC	CATSGYTGSNEQFF
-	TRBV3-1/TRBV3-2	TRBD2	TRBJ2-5	TGTGCCAGCAGCCAAGCTAGCGGGAGGCCCCCCGGAGACTTC	CASSQASGRPPGDF
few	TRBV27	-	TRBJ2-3	TGTGCCAGCAGTATCTACGGGTCCGGAACAGATACGCAGTATTTT	CASSIYGSGTDTQYF
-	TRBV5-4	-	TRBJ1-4	TGTGCCAGCAGCTTGTCAGGGGACTACGAAAAACTGTTTTTT	CASSLSGDYEKLFF
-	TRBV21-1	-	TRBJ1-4	TGTGCCAGCAGCGTAAATGCAACTAATGAAAAACTGTTTTTT	CASSVNATNEKLFF
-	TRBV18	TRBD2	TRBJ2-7	TGTGCCAGCTCCCCGAGGACTAGCGGGTACGACGAGCAGTACTTC	CASSPRTSGYDEQYF
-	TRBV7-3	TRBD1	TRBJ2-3	TGTGCCAGCAGCTTAATGGGACAGAACACAGATACGCAGTATTTT	CASSLMGQNTDTQYF
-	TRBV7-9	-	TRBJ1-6	TGTGCCAGCAGCTCGGAGGGGTTAGGGAATTCACCCCTCCACTTT	CASSSEGLGNSPLHF
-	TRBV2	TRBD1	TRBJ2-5	TGTGCCAGCAGTGGGGCCCCGTCAGGGGGATTGCGAGAGACCCAGTACTTC	CASSGAPSGGLRETQYF
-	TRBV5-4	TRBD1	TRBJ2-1	TGTGCCAGCAGCTCCGGGGACAGGGTGCATGAGCAGTTCTTC	CASSSGDRVHEQFF
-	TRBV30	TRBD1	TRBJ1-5	TGTGCCTGGAGTGCTCGACAGGGACAGCCCCAGCATTTT	CAWSARQGQPQHF
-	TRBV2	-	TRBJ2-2	TGTGCCAGCAGTGATGGTGGGCGGGACACCGGGGAGCTGTTTTTT	CASSDGGRDTGELFF
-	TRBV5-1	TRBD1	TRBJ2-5	TGCGCCAGCAGCTTGGAAACAGGGGGCAGGCAGACCCAGTACTTC	CASSLETGGRQTQYF
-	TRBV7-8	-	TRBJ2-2	TGTGCCAGCAGCTCCGCTACCCACGGGGAGCTGTTTTTT	CASSSATHGELFF
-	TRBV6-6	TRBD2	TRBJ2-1	TGTGCCAGCAGTCTCAGCGGGGTTCTGAATGAGCAGTTCTTC	CASSLSGVLNEQFF
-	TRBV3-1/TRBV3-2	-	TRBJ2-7	TGTGCCAGCAGCTTGGGACTGTACGAGCAGTACTTC	CASSLGLYEQYF
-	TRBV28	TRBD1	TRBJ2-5	TGTGCCAGCAGTTTATATAGGACAGGGCACGGGGCGGGACTGGAGACCCAGTACTTC	CASSLYRTGHGAGLETQYF
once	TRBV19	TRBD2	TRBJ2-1	TGTGCCAGCAGACTAGCCCCGCAAAGGGATGAGCAGTTCTTC	CASRLAPQRDEQFF
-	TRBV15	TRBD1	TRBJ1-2	TGTGCCACCAGCACTGACAGGGGGTATGGCTACACCTTC	CATSTDRGYGYTF
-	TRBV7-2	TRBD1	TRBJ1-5	TGTGCCAGCAGCGGCGACAGGGGCAATCAGCCCCAGCATTTT	CASSGDRGNQPQHF
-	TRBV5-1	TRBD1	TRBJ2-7	TGCGCCAGCAGCTTGGCCCCGGGACAGTACTACGAGCAGTACTTC	CASSLAPGQYYEQYF
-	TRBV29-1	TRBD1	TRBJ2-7	TGCAGCGTTCCCTCACAGCCGGGACAGGGCCCCTACGAGCAGTACTTC	CSVPSQPGQGPYEQYF
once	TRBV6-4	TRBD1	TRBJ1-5	TGTGCCAGTTATGGGACACCCAGGGGGCAGCCCCAGCATTTT	CASYGTPRGQPQHF
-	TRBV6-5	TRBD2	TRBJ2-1	TGTGCCAGCAACGCCGGGACTAGGTCCAATGAGCAGTTCTTC	CASNAGTRSNEQFF
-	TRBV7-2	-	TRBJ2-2	TGTGCCAGCAGAGGAAGCGGGCCCGGGGAGCTGTTTTTT	CASRGSGPGELFF
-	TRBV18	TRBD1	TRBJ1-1	TGTGCCAGCTCACTTGGGACAGGGGCAGCCGAAGCTTTCTTT	CASSLGTGAAEAFF
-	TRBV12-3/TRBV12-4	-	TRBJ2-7	TGTGCCAGCAGTTTACTGGTCCTGGCCGAGCAGTACTTC	CASSLLVLAEQYF
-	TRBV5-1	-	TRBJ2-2	TGCGCCAGCAGCTTGGCCGGGGAGCTGCCCGGGGAGCTGTTTTTT	CASSLAGELPGELFF
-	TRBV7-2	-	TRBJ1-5	TGTGCCAGCAGCTTAGTCCTTAGCAATCAGCCCCAGCATTTT	CASSLVLSNQPQHF
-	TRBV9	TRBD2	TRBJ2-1	TGTGCCAGCAGCCTATACGGATCGTACGGGAGGGTCAATGAGCAGTTCTTC	CASSLYGSYGRVNEQFF
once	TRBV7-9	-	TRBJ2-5	TGTGCCAGCAGCCCACTAGACCAAGAGACCCAGTACTTC	CASSPLDQETQYF
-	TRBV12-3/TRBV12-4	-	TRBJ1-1	TGTGCCAGCAGCCAACAGGGTGGGGGAGCTTTCTTT	CASSQQGGGAFF
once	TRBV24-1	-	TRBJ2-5	TGTGCCACCAGTGACGGGACACAAGGTGGAGAGACCCAGTACTTC	CATSDGTQGGETQYF
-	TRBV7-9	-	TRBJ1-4	TGTGCCAGCAGCTCTACCGAAGGCGGTGAAAAACTGTTTTTT	CASSSTEGGEKLFF
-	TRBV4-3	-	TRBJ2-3	TGCCAGAACACAGATACGCAGTATTTT	CQNTDTQYF
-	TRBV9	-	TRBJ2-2	TGTGCCAGCAGCCTACTTGCGGGGGCTACCGGGGAGCTGTTTTTT	CASSLLAGATGELFF
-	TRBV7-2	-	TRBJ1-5	TGTGCCAGCAGCGCGGGACGCAATCAGCCCCAGCATTTT	CASSAGRNQPQHF
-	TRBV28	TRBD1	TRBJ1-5	TGTGCCAGCAGCCCCGGACAGGGGACTGTAGTGGGTCAGCCCCAGCATTTT	CASSPGQGTVVGQPQHF
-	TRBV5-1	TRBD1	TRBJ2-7	TGCGCCAGCAGAGGGACAGAGCACTCCTACGAGCAGTACTTC	CASRGTEHSYEQYF